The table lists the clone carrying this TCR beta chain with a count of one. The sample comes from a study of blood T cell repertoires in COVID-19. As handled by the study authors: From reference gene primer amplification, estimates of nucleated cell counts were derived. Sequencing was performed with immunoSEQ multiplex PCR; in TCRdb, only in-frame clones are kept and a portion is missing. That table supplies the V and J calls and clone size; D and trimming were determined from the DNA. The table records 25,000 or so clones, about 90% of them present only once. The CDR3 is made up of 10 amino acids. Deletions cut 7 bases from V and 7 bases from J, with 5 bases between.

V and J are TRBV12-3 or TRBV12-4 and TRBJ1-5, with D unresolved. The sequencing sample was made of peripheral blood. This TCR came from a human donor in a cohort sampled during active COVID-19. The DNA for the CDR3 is TGTGCCAGCAACGGGCAGCCCCAGCATTTT. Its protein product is CASNGQPQHF.